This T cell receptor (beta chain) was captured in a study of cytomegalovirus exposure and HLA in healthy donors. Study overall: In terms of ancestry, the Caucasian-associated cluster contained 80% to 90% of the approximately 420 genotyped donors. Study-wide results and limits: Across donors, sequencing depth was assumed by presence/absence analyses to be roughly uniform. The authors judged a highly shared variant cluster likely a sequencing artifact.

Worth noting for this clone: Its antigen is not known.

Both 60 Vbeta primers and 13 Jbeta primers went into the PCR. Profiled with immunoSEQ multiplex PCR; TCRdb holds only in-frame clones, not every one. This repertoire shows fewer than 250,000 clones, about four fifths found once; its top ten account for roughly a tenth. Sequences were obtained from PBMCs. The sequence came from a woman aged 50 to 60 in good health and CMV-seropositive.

This chain's CDR3 is CASSDRADTQYF. The CDR3 region has the DNA TGTGCCAGCAGTGACCGGGCAGATACGCAGTATTTT. The chain carries TRBV6-5 and TRBJ2-3; no clear D. Germline V CDR1 and CDR2: MNHEY, SVGAGI. V was clipped by 5 bases and J by 4 bases, with 7 bases between them. This CDR3 region has 12 residues.